What follows are 18 T cell receptor beta chains derived from one specimen sequenced in a study of shared clonotypes between healthy human individuals. The assay was immunoSEQ multiplex PCR, and TCRdb's table has in-frame clones only and misses some. The profile covers roughly 1,600,000 clones, with about 98.5% appearing a single time and roughly 0.36% taken by the ten largest. Sequencing used naive CD4+ T cells sorted from blood. Subset denoted: CD45RA+ positively selected. Source of these receptors: a man younger than 45 in good health.

On this clone: Other DNA sequences within the sample encode an identical CDR3. This chain links TRBV5-1 with TRBJ2-3; D not resolved. The CDR3 spans 13 residues. The germline gives CDR1 SGHRS, CDR2 YFSETQ. V was cut by 3 bases and J by 0 bases, with 5 bases left in between. In nucleotides, the CDR3 is TGCGCCAGCAGCTCCGGAAGCACAGATACGCAGTATTTT. Amino acid sequence: CASSSGSTDTQYF.

Concerning this clone itself: Other DNA sequences within the sample encode an identical CDR3. This rearrangement joins TRBV20-1 to TRBJ2-3; D ambiguous. V lost 3 bases, J lost 4 bases, and 5 bases lay in between. This CDR3 region has 11 residues. CDR1 and CDR2 (germline): DFQATT, SNEGSKA (reference sequence). CDR3 coding DNA: TGCAGTGCTAGGACTTCAGATACGCAGTATTTT. Encoded protein: CSARTSDTQYF.

The chain employs TRBV19 and TRBJ1-5; 9 positions match TRBD1. With V trimmed by 4 bases and J by 3 bases, 4 bases remained unmatched. The germline V gene encodes CDR1 LNHDA and CDR2 SQIVND (reference sequence). This CDR3 comprises 15 residues. The CDR3 spells CASSRGQGNNQPQHF. The CDR3, as DNA: TGTGCCAGTAGTAGGGGACAGGGAAACAATCAGCCCCAGCATTTT.

The chain employs TRBV7-9 and TRBJ1-4; 8 bases map to TRBD1. V was clipped by 5 bases and J by 2 bases; unmatched bases: 4. Germline V gives CDR1 SEHNR, CDR2 FQNEAQ (reference sequence). The CDR3 runs to 15 residues. The CDR3 is CASSGRTGTNEKLFF. CDR3 sequence (DNA): TGTGCCAGCAGCGGGAGGACAGGGACTAATGAAAAACTGTTTTTT.

The chain couples TRBV19 to TRBJ1-5; 7 bases match TRBD1. V shed 1 base, J shed 5 bases, and the junction held 5 bases outside the gene matches. CDR1 and CDR2 (germline): LNHDA, SQIVND (reference sequence). This CDR3 comprises 15 residues. The CDR3 loop is CASSIAGDRDQPQHF. The CDR3 DNA reads as TGTGCCAGTAGTATAGCGGGGGACAGAGATCAGCCCCAGCATTTT.

With respect to this clone: Other DNA sequences within the sample encode an identical CDR3. This chain links TRBV14 with TRBJ2-7; no firm D call. This CDR3 spans 13 amino acids. CDR1 is SGHDN, CDR2 FVKESK, per germline. Between the trimmed V and J ends, which lost 1 base and 3 bases, there was a span of 7 bases. CDR3 bases: TGTGCCAGCAGCCAAGTACGTGGCTACGAGCAGTACTTC. Its translation is CASSQVRGYEQYF.

This clone was observed a single time. The V call is TRBV5-1, the J call TRBJ1-1, with D unclear. The CDR3 has 14 residues. The ends were cut back, 4 bases at V and 2 bases at J, with 12 bases in the middle. The germline V gene encodes CDR1 SGHRS and CDR2 YFSETQ. CDR3 DNA sequence: TGCGCCAGCAGCACCATGACCGATAACACTGAAGCTTTCTTT. This translates into CASSTMTDNTEAFF.

Points on this clone: This sample includes further DNA sequences coding for the same CDR3. The V and J genes are TRBV5-6 and TRBJ1-1; D is unclear. This CDR3 is built from 13 residues. The ends were cut back, 0 bases at V and 5 bases at J, with 8 bases in the middle. Germline-derived CDR1 and CDR2 are SGHDT and YYEEEE. CDR3 bases: TGTGCCAGCAGCTTGGACCGAGGGACTGAAGCTTTCTTT. Protein sequence: CASSLDRGTEAFF. The full variable domain, with the rest looked up from reference TRBV5-6 and TRBJ1-1, is DAGVTQSPTHLIKTRGQQVTLRCSPKSGHDTVSWYQQALGQGPQFIFQYYEEEERQRGNFPDRFSGHQFPNYSSELNVNALLLGDSALYLCASSLDRGTEAFFGQGTRLTVV.

This chain uses TRBV27 with TRBJ2-3; 8 nucleotides match TRBD1. V lost 3 bases, J lost 0 bases, and 2 bases stayed unmatched. The CDR3 covers 15 residues. Germline V gene lookup returns CDR1 MNHEY and CDR2 SMNVEV (reference sequence). The CDR3 sequence is CASSFQGASTDTQYF. The CDR3 coding sequence is TGTGCCAGCAGTTTCCAGGGGGCTAGCACAGATACGCAGTATTTT.

Only one count was recorded for this clone. The V call is TRBV2, the J call TRBJ2-5; D uncertain. V was clipped by 2 bases and J by 0 bases, with 7 bases between them. The CDR3 is made up of 14 amino acids. Germline V CDR1 and CDR2: SNHLY, FYNNEI. The CDR3 sequence is CASSERTDQETQYF. CDR3 nucleotide sequence: TGTGCCAGCAGTGAAAGAACAGACCAAGAGACCCAGTACTTC. Full variable domain (missing parts from reference TRBV2 and TRBJ2-5): EPEVTQTPSHQVTQMGQEVILRCVPISNHLYFYWYRQILGQKVEFLVSFYNNEISEKSEIFDDQFSVERPDGSNFTLKIRSTKLEDSAMYFCASSERTDQETQYFGPGTRLLVL.

The V gene is TRBV5-1, the J gene TRBJ2-7; maybe TRBD2 (5 bases). With 3 bases removed from V and 6 bases from J, the gap between germline ends came to 10 bases. Germline assignment: CDR1 SGHRS and CDR2 YFSETQ. The CDR3 has 12 amino acids. CDR3 protein: CASSSSLAEQYF. The CDR3 DNA reads as TGCGCCAGCAGCTCCTCGCTAGCCGAGCAGTACTTC.

The chain recombines TRBV7-8 with TRBJ1-2; D may be TRBD1 (6 bases). This CDR3 region has 17 residues. Germline values: CDR1 SGHVS, CDR2 FQNEAQ. V lost 1 base, J lost 2 bases, and 17 bases lay in between. The chain's CDR3 is CASSLGARGTINYGYTF. CDR3 coding DNA: TGTGCCAGCAGCTTAGGGGCCAGGGGCACCATCAACTATGGCTACACCTTC.

The chain uses TRBV6-1 and TRBJ1-2; possibly TRBD1 for D (5 bases). CDR1 and CDR2 from the germline V gene are MNHNS and SASEGT. This CDR3 has 12 residues. Trimming stripped 4 bases from V and 11 bases from J, with 14 bases between. The CDR3 region has the DNA TGTGCCAGCAGTGGAGGGGAGTGGACGTACACCTTC. Protein product: CASSGGEWTYTF.

The chain recombines TRBV28 with TRBJ1-4; tentative D call: TRBD1 (6 bases). The CDR3 runs 14 residues. Trimming shortened V by 7 bases and J by 6 bases, and 15 bases separated the two germline ends. Germline CDR1 is MDHEN and CDR2 is SYDVKM. The CDR3 sequence: CASNQLGGDEKLFF. The CDR3 DNA reads as TGTGCCAGCAACCAATTAGGGGGGGATGAAAAACTGTTTTTT. Filled out from reference TRBV28 and TRBJ1-4, the complete variable domain reads DVKVTQSSRYLVKRTGEKVFLECVQDMDHENMFWYRQDPGLGLRLIYFSYDVKMKEKGDIPEGYSVSREKKERFSLILESASTNQTSMYLCASNQLGGDEKLFFGSGTQLSVL.

The chain is built from TRBV28 and TRBJ1-2, with D perhaps matching TRBD1 (6 bases). The V gene lost 5 bases and the J gene lost 8 bases, with 24 bases spanning the gap. The CDR3 runs 16 residues. Germline loops: CDR1 MDHEN, CDR2 SYDVKM. The CDR3 region has the DNA TGTGCCAGCAGTGGTCCGAAGGGGGTAGGCTATAGGGGCTACACCTTC. Translating gives CASSGPKGVGYRGYTF.

This chain uses TRBV29-1 with TRBJ2-7; tentatively, D is TRBD1 or TRBD2 (5 bases each). Trimming removed 4 bases from V and 4 bases from J, with 17 bases in between. Germline V gene sequence: CDR1 SQVTM, CDR2 ANQGSEA. The CDR3 loop spans 14 amino acids. The CDR3 DNA sequence: TGCAGCGTTGGGGGGTCCGGGAAACCGTACGAGCAGTACTTC. Its translation is CSVGGSGKPYEQYF.

The chain uses TRBV4-3 and TRBJ2-3; D is unresolved. This CDR3 is built from 15 residues. Germline-derived CDR1 and CDR2 are LGHNA and YSLEER. Between the trimmed V and J ends, which lost 0 bases and 4 bases, there was a span of 11 bases. This CDR3 reads CASSQELGPPDTQYF. CDR3 nucleotides: TGCGCCAGCAGCCAAGAGCTGGGCCCGCCAGATACGCAGTATTTT.

The chain links TRBV19 to TRBJ1-4; 8 bases are a match to TRBD1. Germline V CDR1 and CDR2: LNHDA, SQIVND (reference sequence). Trimming took 8 bases from V and 0 from J; bases not matched to a gene: 2. This CDR3 contains 14 residues. The CDR3 here is CASGQGATNEKLFF. In DNA form, the CDR3 reads TGTGCCAGTGGACAGGGAGCAACTAATGAAAAACTGTTTTTT.